The rows below give T cell receptor beta chains drawn from one sample of a study of blood T cell repertoires in COVID-19. Some clones are missing from TCRdb's copy, which holds only in-frame ones; the method was immunoSEQ multiplex PCR. The sample consists of 300,000 to 400,000 clones, 70% to 90% of them appearing once. Input material: PBMCs or T cells enriched from blood (not recorded which). These receptor sequences come from a young woman who had recovered from COVID-19. CDR3s include the opening cysteine and the closing phenylalanine or tryptophan. Each record gives: J gene, V gene, CDR3 protein.

TRBJ1-1 | TRBV2 | CASIGAANTEAFF
TRBJ2-7 | TRBV18 | CASSQGQSSYEQYF
TRBJ1-1 | TRBV7-2 | CASSPNRSPNTEAFF
TRBJ2-5 | TRBV6-5 | CASSSLGGQETQYF
TRBJ1-6 | TRBV30 | CAWRPPGQGTNSPLHF
TRBJ1-4 | TRBV5-1 | CASRDWRTGGEKLFF
TRBJ2-1 | TRBV6-5 | CASSYSGRGNEQFF
TRBJ2-5 | TRBV2 | CASSELALSVETQYF
TRBJ1-2 | TRBV7-9 | CASSPRGTGGINYGYTF
TRBJ1-4 | TRBV6-5 | CASSYSSYNEKLFF